One and the same sample provided the 18 T cell receptor beta chains below, sequenced in a study of T-cell reconstitution after alpha-beta-depleted transplantation in children. Researchers prepared the TCRbeta library using unique molecular identifiers, the study reports. TCRdb re-analysed the PCR reads in MiXCR, keeping a single row per CDR3 protein. The sample lists about 200,000 distinct CDR3 sequences, around 9.2% occurring once. This specimen consisted of PBMCs, mostly from graft donor cells, obtained 360 days after TCRalphabeta/CD19-depleted stem cell transplant. The receptor source for this set is a male patient aged 2-9 years who had a stem cell transplant for acute myeloid leukemia, so the T cells may come from the graft donor.

There are a few counts of this clonotype. The chain links TRBV15 to TRBJ2-1, with D perhaps TRBD2 (6 bases). The V gene lost 1 base and the J gene lost 1 base, with 14 bases spanning the gap. This CDR3 is 17 amino acids long. Germline values: CDR1 LNHNV, CDR2 YYDKDF (reference sequence). CDR3 coding DNA: TGTGCCACCAGCAGAGTCTTCGGGGGTATTTCCTACAATGAGCAGTTCTTC. It is translated as CATSRVFGGISYNEQFF. The full variable domain, its missing parts supplied by reference TRBV15 and TRBJ2-1, is DAMVIQNPRYQVTQFGKPVTLSCSQTLNHNVMYWYQQKSSQAPKLLFHYYDKDFNNEADTPDNFQSRRPNTSFCFLDIRSPGLGDTAMYLCATSRVFGGISYNEQFFGPGTRLTVL.

In its sample, this clonotype was seen a few times. V usage is TRBV3-1 and J usage is TRBJ2-1; D gene unclear. Between the trimmed V and J ends, which lost 2 bases and 8 bases, there was a span of 16 bases. The CDR3 contains 15 residues. Germline V gene sequence: CDR1 LGHDT, CDR2 YNNKEL (reference sequence). The CDR3 coding sequence is TGTGCCAGCAGCCAAATGATCGGGTTGGTTGATGAGCAGTTCTTC. The encoded protein is CASSQMIGLVDEQFF.

In this sample, this clonotype turned up many times. The CDR3 region has the DNA TGTGCCAGCAGCTTGCAGTATGGGTCTCACACTGAAGCTTTCTTT. This sequence encodes CASSLQYGSHTEAFF. The genes are TRBV5-5 and TRBJ1-1; D unclear. V was cut by 1 base and J by 3 bases, with 13 bases left in between. The CDR3 is 15 amino acids. From germline, CDR1 is SGHKS and CDR2 YYEKEE (reference sequence).

This chain connects TRBV12-3 or TRBV12-4 to TRBJ1-4, with D hard to call. Trimming removed 3 bases at V and 7 bases at J, with 9 bases between. The CDR3 length is 13 residues. The CDR3 protein is CASSFEGIEKLFF. DNA for the CDR3: TGTGCCAGCAGTTTCGAAGGAATTGAAAAACTGTTTTTT.

The rearrangement links TRBV7-9 to TRBJ2-1; D call uncertain. The CDR3 length is 15 residues. Trimming pared 1 base from V and 5 bases from J, leaving 12 bases between. Germline V gene data show CDR1 as SEHNR and CDR2 as FQNEAQ (reference sequence). CDR3 nucleotide sequence: TGTGCCAGCAGCTTAGACAGACAAAGAAACAATGAGCAGTTCTTC. It translates to CASSLDRQRNNEQFF.

Only a few counts were recorded for this clonotype. The chain links TRBV6-5 to TRBJ2-2, with D possibly TRBD1 on 6 matching bases. The CDR3 has 16 residues. Germline-derived CDR1 and CDR2 are MNHEY and SVGAGI. Trimming took off 4 bases at V and 5 bases at J, with 17 bases between the two ends. CDR3 sequence: CASSWTMTGSTGELFF. CDR3 in DNA: TGTGCCAGCAGTTGGACAATGACAGGCTCTACCGGGGAGCTGTTTTTT.

This clonotype was counted only a few times. The gene calls are TRBV10-3 and TRBJ1-1; D perhaps matches TRBD1 (5 bases). This CDR3 spans 14 amino acids. Trimming stripped 5 bases from V and 1 base from J, with 11 bases between. Germline V gene lookup returns CDR1 ENHRY and CDR2 SYGVKD. The CDR3: CAISPGLPNTEAFF. The CDR3 DNA reads TGTGCCATCAGTCCGGGACTCCCGAACACTGAAGCTTTCTTT.

V usage is TRBV12-3 or TRBV12-4 and J usage is TRBJ2-5; weak D call: TRBD1 (5 bases). V was pared by 4 bases and J by 5 bases, with 11 bases between. The CDR3 is 13 residues long. The CDR3: CASSWGQGETQYF. The CDR3 DNA reads TGTGCCAGCAGTTGGGGTCAGGGTGAGACCCAGTACTTC.

The table lists this clonotype with many counts. CDR3: CASSVTGELFF. In DNA, the CDR3 is TGTGCCAGCAGCGTCACCGGGGAGCTGTTTTTT. This chain connects TRBV25-1 to TRBJ2-2; no definite D call. Trimming took 6 bases from V and 4 from J, leaving 3 bases between them. Germline V lookup: CDR1 MGHDK, CDR2 SYGVNS. The CDR3 totals 11 residues.

This clonotype was seen ten or more times. The V and J genes are TRBV10-2 and TRBJ2-7; D possibly corresponds to TRBD1 (6 bases). The CDR3 sequence is 12 residues long. The germline gives CDR1 WSHSY, CDR2 SAAADI. V dropped 7 bases and J dropped 2 bases, with 9 bases sitting between them. CDR3 nucleotide sequence: TGCGCCAGCATGGGGGACACCTACGAGCAGTACTTC. Translated, it gives CASMGDTYEQYF.

This clonotype came up a few times. CDR3 coding DNA: TGCGCCAGCAGCTCTAGTAGCTCCTACAATGAGCAGTTCTTC. Protein: CASSSSSSYNEQFF. V usage is TRBV5-1 and J usage is TRBJ2-1; no clear D. Germline-derived CDR1 and CDR2 are SGHRS and YFSETQ. V gave up 3 bases and J gave up 0 bases, with 7 bases separating them. The CDR3 runs 14 residues.

This clonotype was detected only a few times. The chain combines TRBV29-1 with TRBJ1-3; D perhaps matches TRBD1 (6 bases). V was trimmed by 3 bases and J by 1 base, leaving 16 bases between them. CDR3 length equals 16 residues. Per the germline V gene, CDR1 is SQVTM and CDR2 is ANQGSEA. CDR3 region: CSVEAYRGTSGNTIYF. The CDR3 coding sequence is TGCAGCGTTGAGGCGTATAGGGGGACGTCTGGAAACACCATATATTTT. Full variable domain (missing parts from reference TRBV29-1 and TRBJ1-3): SAVISQKPSRDICQRGTSLTIQCQVDSQVTMMFWYRQQPGQSLTLIATANQGSEATYESGFVIDKFPISRPNLTFSTLTVSNMSPEDSSIYLCSVEAYRGTSGNTIYFGEGSWLTVV.

This clonotype showed up just a few times. The V call is TRBV15, the J call TRBJ1-1; D is uncertain. Trimming left V 5 bases short and J 4 bases short, with 11 bases between. The CDR3 is 13 residues long. CDR1 and CDR2 from the germline V gene are LNHNV and YYDKDF (reference sequence). This chain's CDR3 is CATSVLGSTEAFF. CDR3 nucleotides: TGTGCCACCAGCGTACTGGGGAGCACTGAAGCTTTCTTT.

This clonotype was detected a few times. The rearrangement joins TRBV7-9 to TRBJ2-3; D call uncertain. The length of the CDR3 is 15 residues. The germline V gene has CDR1 SEHNR and CDR2 FQNEAQ (reference sequence). V was pared by 9 bases and J by 1 base, with 17 bases between. CDR3 loop: CASAPRPGRTDTQYF. CDR3 coding DNA: TGTGCCAGTGCTCCTCGTCCGGGTCGCACAGATACGCAGTATTTT.

The chain carries TRBV5-6 and TRBJ2-7; TRBD1 matches at 7 bases. The V gene end was trimmed by 7 bases and the J gene end by 3 bases; junction bases not matched to a gene: 7. The CDR3 covers 13 residues. Germline V gene data show CDR1 as SGHDT and CDR2 as YYEEEE. The CDR3 is CASASRDSYEQYF. The CDR3 coding sequence is TGTGCCAGCGCGTCCCGGGACAGCTACGAGCAGTACTTC.

This clonotype was detected a few times. The chain uses TRBV6-5 and TRBJ2-5; 7 positions match TRBD2. J gave up 3 bases and V 0 bases, and 10 bases lay outside the gene matches. In germline, CDR1 is MNHEY, CDR2 SVGAGI. CDR3 length: 17 amino acids. CDR3 sequence reads: CASSYSNSGGGEETQYF. CDR3 nucleotides: TGTGCCAGCAGTTACTCGAATTCTGGCGGGGGTGAAGAGACCCAGTACTTC.

This clonotype was counted between two and nine times. CDR3 in amino acids: CASSQDSQGVGNIQYF. The CDR3 bases are TGTGCCAGCAGCCAAGATTCACAGGGGGTGGGAAACATTCAGTACTTC. The chain combines TRBV4-2 with TRBJ2-4; 8 positions agree with TRBD1. In germline, CDR1 is LGHNA, CDR2 YNFKEQ. CDR3 size: 16 residues. The V and J ends lost 0 bases and 6 bases, in that order; junction bases with no gene match: 7.

V is TRBV2 and J is TRBJ1-5; D unclear. The CDR3 sequence is 13 residues long. V was cut by 8 bases and J by 0 bases, with 8 bases left in between. CDR1 and CDR2 from the germline V gene are SNHLY and FYNNEI. The CDR3 nucleotides are TGTGCCAGCGCGACCGATAGCAATCAGCCCCAGCATTTT. Translated: CASATDSNQPQHF.